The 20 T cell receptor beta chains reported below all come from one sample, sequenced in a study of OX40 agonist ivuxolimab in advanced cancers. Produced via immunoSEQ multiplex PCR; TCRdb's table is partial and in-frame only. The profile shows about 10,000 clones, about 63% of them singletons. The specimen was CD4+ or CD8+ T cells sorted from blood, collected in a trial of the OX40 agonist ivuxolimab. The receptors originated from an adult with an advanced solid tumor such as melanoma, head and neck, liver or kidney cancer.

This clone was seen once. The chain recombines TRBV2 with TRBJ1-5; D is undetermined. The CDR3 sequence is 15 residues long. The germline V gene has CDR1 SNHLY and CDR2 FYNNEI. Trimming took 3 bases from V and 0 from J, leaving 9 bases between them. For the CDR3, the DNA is TGTGCCAGCAGTGACCCCACCGCTAGCAATCAGCCCCAGCATTTT. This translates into CASSDPTASNQPQHF. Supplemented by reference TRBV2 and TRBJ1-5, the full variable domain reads EPEVTQTPSHQVTQMGQEVILRCVPISNHLYFYWYRQILGQKVEFLVSFYNNEISEKSEIFDDQFSVERPDGSNFTLKIRSTKLEDSAMYFCASSDPTASNQPQHFGDGTRLSIL.

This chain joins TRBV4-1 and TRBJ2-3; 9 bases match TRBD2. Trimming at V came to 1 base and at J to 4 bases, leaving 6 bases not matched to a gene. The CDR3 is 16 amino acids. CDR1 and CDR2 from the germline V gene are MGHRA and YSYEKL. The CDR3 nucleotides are TGCGCCAGCAGCCAAGGAATAGCGGGAGCGGCAGATACGCAGTATTTT. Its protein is CASSQGIAGAADTQYF.

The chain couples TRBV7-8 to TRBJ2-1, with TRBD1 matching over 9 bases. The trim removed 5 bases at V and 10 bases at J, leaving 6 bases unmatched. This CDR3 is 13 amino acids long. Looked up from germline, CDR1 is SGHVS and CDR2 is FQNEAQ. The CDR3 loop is CASSTQGAVEQFF. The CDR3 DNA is TGTGCCAGCAGCACACAGGGGGCGGTCGAGCAGTTCTTC.

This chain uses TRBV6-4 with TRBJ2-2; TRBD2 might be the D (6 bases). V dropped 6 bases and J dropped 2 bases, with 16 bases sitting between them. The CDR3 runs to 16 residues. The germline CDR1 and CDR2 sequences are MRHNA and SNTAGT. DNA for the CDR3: TGTGCCAGCAGGACCCGGGACTGGGCAAACACCGGGGAGCTGTTTTTT. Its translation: CASRTRDWANTGELFF.

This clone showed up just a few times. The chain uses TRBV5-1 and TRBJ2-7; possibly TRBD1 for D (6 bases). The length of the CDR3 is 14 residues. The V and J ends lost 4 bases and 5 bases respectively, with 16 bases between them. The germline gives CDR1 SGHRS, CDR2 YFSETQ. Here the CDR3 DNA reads TGCGCCAGCAGCACGACGGGGACATTCGACGAGCAGTACTTC. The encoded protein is CASSTTGTFDEQYF.

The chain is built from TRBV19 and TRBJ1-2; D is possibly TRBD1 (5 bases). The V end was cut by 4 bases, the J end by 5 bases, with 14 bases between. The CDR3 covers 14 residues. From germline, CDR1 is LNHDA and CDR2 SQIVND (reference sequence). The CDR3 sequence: CASSTRDGVYGYTF. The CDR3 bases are TGTGCCAGTAGTACCCGGGACGGCGTTTATGGCTACACCTTC.

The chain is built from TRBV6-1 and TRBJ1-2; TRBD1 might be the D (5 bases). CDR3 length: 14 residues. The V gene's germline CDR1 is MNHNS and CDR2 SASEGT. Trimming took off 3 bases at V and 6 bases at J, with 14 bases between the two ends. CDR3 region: CASSEWQGRNGYTF. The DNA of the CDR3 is TGTGCCAGCAGTGAGTGGCAGGGAAGGAATGGCTACACCTTC.

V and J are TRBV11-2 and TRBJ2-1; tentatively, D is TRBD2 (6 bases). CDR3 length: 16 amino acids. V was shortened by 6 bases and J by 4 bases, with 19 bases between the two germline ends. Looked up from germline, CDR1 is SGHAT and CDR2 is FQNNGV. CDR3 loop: CASRSHGGTLYNEQFF. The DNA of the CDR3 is TGTGCCAGCAGATCGCACGGCGGGACCCTTTACAATGAGCAGTTCTTC.

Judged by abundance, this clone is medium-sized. As DNA, the CDR3 is TGTGCCAGTAGTATAGGTCTCGGTTCCAGGGATGAGCAGTTCTTC. As protein: CASSIGLGSRDEQFF. The chain combines TRBV19 with TRBJ2-1, with D possibly being TRBD1 (5 bases). Germline V CDR1 and CDR2: LNHDA, SQIVND (reference sequence). Trimming left V 1 base short and J 8 bases short, with 15 bases between. The CDR3 is 15 residues long. The full variable domain, with the rest looked up from reference TRBV19 and TRBJ2-1, is DGGITQSPKYLFRKEGQNVTLSCEQNLNHDAMYWYRQDPGQGLRLIYYSQIVNDFQKGDIAEGYSVSREKKESFPLTVTSAQKNPTAFYLCASSIGLGSRDEQFFGPGTRLTVL.

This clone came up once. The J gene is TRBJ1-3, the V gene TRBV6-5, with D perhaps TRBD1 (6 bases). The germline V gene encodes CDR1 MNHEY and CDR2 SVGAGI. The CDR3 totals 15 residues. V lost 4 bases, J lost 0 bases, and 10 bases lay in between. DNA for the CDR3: TGTGCCAGCAGTTTCGGACAGACCTCTGGAAACACCATATATTTT. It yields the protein CASSFGQTSGNTIYF.

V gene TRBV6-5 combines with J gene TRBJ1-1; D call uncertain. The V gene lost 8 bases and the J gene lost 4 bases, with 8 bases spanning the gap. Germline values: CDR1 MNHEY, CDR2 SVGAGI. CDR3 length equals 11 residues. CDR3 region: CASGPGTEAFF. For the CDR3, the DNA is TGTGCCAGCGGCCCAGGCACTGAAGCTTTCTTT.

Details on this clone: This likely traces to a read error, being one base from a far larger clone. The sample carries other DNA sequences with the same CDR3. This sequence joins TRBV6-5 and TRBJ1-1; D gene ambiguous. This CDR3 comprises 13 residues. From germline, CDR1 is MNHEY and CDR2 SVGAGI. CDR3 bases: TGTGCCAGCAGTTACTCGGAGGTCACTGAAGCCTTCTTT. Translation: CASSYSEVTEAFF.

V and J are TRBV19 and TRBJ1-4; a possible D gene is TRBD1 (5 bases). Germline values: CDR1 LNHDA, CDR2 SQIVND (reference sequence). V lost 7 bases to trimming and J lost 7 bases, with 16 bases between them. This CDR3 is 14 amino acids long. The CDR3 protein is CASTELGGVEKLFF. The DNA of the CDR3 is TGTGCCAGTACCGAGCTAGGAGGGGTTGAAAAACTGTTTTTT. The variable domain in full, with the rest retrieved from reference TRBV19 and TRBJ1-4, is DGGITQSPKYLFRKEGQNVTLSCEQNLNHDAMYWYRQDPGQGLRLIYYSQIVNDFQKGDIAEGYSVSREKKESFPLTVTSAQKNPTAFYLCASTELGGVEKLFFGSGTQLSVL.

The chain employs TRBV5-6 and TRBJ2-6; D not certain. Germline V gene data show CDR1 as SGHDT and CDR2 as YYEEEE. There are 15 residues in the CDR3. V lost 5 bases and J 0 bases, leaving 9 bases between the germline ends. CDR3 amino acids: CASRLGISGANVLTF. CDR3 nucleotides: TGTGCCAGCAGGTTAGGTATCTCTGGGGCCAACGTCCTGACTTTC. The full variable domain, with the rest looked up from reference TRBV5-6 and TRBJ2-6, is DAGVTQSPTHLIKTRGQQVTLRCSPKSGHDTVSWYQQALGQGPQFIFQYYEEEERQRGNFPDRFSGHQFPNYSSELNVNALLLGDSALYLCASRLGISGANVLTFGAGSRLTVL.

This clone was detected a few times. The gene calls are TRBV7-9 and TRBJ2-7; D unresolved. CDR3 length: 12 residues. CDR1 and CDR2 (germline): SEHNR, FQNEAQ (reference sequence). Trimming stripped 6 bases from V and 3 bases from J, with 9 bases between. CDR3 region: CASSVRDYEQYF. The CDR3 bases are TGTGCCAGCAGTGTTCGCGACTACGAGCAGTACTTC.

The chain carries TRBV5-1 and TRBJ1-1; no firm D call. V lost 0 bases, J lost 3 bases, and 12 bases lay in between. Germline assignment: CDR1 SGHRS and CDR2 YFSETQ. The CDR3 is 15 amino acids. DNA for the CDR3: TGCGCCAGCAGCTTGGGGAGTATCGGAGACACTGAAGCTTTCTTT. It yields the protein CASSLGSIGDTEAFF.

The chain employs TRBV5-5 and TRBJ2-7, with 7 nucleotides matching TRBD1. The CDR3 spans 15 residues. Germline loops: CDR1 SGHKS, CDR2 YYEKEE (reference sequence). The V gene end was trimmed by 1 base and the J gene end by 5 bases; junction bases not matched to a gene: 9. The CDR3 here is CASSLTQTGSNEQYF. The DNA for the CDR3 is TGTGCCAGCAGCTTGACCCAGACAGGGAGTAACGAGCAGTACTTC.

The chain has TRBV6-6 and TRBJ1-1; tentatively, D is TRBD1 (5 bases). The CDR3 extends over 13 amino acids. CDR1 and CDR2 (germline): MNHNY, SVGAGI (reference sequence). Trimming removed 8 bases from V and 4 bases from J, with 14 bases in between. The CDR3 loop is CASLRGAGTEAFF. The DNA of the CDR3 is TGTGCCAGCTTGCGGGGCGCTGGCACTGAAGCTTTCTTT.

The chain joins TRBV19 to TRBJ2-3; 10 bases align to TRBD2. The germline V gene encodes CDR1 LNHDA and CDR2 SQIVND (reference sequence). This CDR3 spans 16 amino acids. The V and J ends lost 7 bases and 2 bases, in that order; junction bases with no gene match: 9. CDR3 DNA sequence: TGTGCCAGTAAGCCGGGGACTAGCGTCTCCACAGATACGCAGTATTTT. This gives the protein CASKPGTSVSTDTQYF. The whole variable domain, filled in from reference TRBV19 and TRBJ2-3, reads DGGITQSPKYLFRKEGQNVTLSCEQNLNHDAMYWYRQDPGQGLRLIYYSQIVNDFQKGDIAEGYSVSREKKESFPLTVTSAQKNPTAFYLCASKPGTSVSTDTQYFGPGTRLTVL.

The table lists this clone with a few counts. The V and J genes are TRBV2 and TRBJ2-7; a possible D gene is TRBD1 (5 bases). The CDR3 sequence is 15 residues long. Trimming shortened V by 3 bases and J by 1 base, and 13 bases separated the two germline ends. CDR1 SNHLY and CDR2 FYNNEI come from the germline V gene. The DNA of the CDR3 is TGTGCCAGCAGTGACCCCTTAGGACAATCCTACGAGCAGTACTTC. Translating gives CASSDPLGQSYEQYF.